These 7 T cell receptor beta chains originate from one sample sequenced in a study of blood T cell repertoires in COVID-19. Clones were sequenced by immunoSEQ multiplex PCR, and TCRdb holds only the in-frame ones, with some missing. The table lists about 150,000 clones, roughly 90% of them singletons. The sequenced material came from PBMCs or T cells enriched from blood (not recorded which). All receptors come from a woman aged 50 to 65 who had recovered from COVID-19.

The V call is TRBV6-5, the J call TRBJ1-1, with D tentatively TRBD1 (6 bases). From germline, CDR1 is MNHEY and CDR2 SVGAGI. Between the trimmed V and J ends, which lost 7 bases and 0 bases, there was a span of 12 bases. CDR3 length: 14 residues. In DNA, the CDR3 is TGTGCCAGCACGGACAGACTTATGAACACTGAAGCTTTCTTT. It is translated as CASTDRLMNTEAFF.

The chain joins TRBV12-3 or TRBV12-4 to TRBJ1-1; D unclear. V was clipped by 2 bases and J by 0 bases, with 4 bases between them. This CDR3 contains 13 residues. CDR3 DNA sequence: TGTGCCAGCAGTTTAACAGTGAACACTGAAGCTTTCTTT. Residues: CASSLTVNTEAFF.

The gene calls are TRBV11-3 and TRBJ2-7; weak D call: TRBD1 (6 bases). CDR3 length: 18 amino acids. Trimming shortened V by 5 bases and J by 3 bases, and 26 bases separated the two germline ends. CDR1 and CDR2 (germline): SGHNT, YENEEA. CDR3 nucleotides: TGTGCCAGCAGCCCAAACCGGGACATTTTCTTTGGCGTCTACGAGCAGTACTTC. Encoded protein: CASSPNRDIFFGVYEQYF.

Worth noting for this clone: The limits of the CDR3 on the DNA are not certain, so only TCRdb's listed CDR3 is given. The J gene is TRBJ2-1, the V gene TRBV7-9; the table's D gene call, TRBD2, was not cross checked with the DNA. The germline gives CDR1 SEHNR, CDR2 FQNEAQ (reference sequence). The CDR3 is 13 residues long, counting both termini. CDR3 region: CASSLVGGGAPFF.

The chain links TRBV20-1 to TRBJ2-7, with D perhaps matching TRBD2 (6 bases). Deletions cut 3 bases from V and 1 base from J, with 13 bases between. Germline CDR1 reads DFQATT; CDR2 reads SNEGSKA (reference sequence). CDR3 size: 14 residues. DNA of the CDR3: TGCAGTGCTAGTCCGGGGGTACAATCCTACGAGCAGTACTTC. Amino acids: CSASPGVQSYEQYF.

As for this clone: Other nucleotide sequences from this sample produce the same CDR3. The DNA of the CDR3 is TGTGCCAGTAGTCCCCAAGGAGGGAACTATGGCTACACCTTC. It specifies CASSPQGGNYGYTF. The V gene is TRBV19, the J gene TRBJ1-2; no reliable D call. Trimming left V 5 bases short and J 2 bases short, with 12 bases between. Germline CDR1 and CDR2: LNHDA and SQIVND (reference sequence). The CDR3 totals 14 residues.

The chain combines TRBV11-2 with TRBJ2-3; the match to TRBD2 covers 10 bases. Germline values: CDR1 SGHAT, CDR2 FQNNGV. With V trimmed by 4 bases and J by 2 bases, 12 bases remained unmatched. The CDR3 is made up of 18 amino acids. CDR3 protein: CASSSLKRGGIFTDTQYF. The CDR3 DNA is TGTGCCAGCAGCTCCTTGAAGCGGGGGGGGATATTCACAGATACGCAGTATTTT.